The 6 T cell receptor beta chains given below trace back to one sample, sequenced in a study of T-cell reconstitution after alpha-beta-depleted transplantation in children. It was with unique molecular identifiers that the TCRbeta library was prepared. TCRdb reprocessed the PCR reads via MiXCR and lists one record per CDR3 protein. In the table there are 540,000 or so distinct CDR3 sequences, more than 20% of which are singletons. The sample consisted of PBMCs, mostly from graft donor cells, taken 360 days after TCRalphabeta/CD19-depleted stem cell transplant. Every receptor here comes from a boy in the first two years of life who had a stem cell transplant for acute myeloid leukemia, so the T cells may come from the graft donor.

This clonotype was counted once. V usage is TRBV4-3 and J usage is TRBJ2-5; the D gene is possibly TRBD2 (6 bases). V was cut by 1 base and J by 1 base, with 13 bases left in between. This CDR3 has 16 amino acids. Germline lookup yields CDR1 LGHNA and CDR2 YSLEER. The chain's CDR3 is CASSQGVAEPQETQYF. The CDR3 coding sequence is TGCGCCAGCAGCCAAGGGGTAGCGGAACCCCAAGAGACCCAGTACTTC.

This clonotype showed up just a few times. The chain links TRBV4-3 to TRBJ2-5; 10 positions agree with TRBD2. The CDR3 totals 17 residues. Germline CDR1 reads LGHNA; CDR2 reads YSLEER. V was pared by 1 base and J by 5 bases, with 10 bases of the junction left unmatched. The CDR3 is CASSQAHLAGVRETQYF. In DNA, the CDR3 is TGCGCCAGCAGCCAAGCCCATCTAGCGGGGGTACGCGAGACCCAGTACTTC.

The rearrangement links TRBV5-6 to TRBJ2-3, with 10 bases aligning to TRBD2. The CDR3 runs to 18 residues. Trimming at V came to 3 bases and at J to 2 bases, leaving 12 bases not matched to a gene. In germline, CDR1 is SGHDT, CDR2 YYEEEE. This chain's CDR3 is CASSYPEVAGGTTDTQYF. The CDR3 DNA reads TGTGCCAGCAGCTACCCCGAGGTAGCGGGGGGAACCACAGATACGCAGTATTTT. Using reference TRBV5-6 and TRBJ2-3 for the parts outside the CDR3, the full variable domain is DAGVTQSPTHLIKTRGQQVTLRCSPKSGHDTVSWYQQALGQGPQFIFQYYEEEERQRGNFPDRFSGHQFPNYSSELNVNALLLGDSALYLCASSYPEVAGGTTDTQYFGPGTRLTVL.

CDR3 coding DNA: TGTGCCAGCAGTTACTCCGGGGACTACGAGCAGTACGTC. It is translated as CASSYSGDYEQYV. This sequence joins TRBV6-6 and TRBJ2-7; TRBD2 is a possible D gene (5 bases). CDR1 is MNHNY, CDR2 SVGAGI, per germline (reference sequence). The germline V and J ends were trimmed by 0 bases and 3 bases, with 6 bases remaining between them. The CDR3 length is 13 residues.

The sample holds a few counts of this clonotype. The rearrangement links TRBV6-1 to TRBJ2-3; TRBD1 might be the D (6 bases). Trimming removed 5 bases at V and 0 bases at J, with 9 bases between. Germline V gene lookup returns CDR1 MNHNS and CDR2 SASEGT. The CDR3 contains 14 residues. In nucleotides, the CDR3 is TGTGCCAGCAGTAGGGACAAGAGCACAGATACGCAGTATTTT. Translation gives CASSRDKSTDTQYF.

V is TRBV4-3 and J is TRBJ1-4; D perhaps matches TRBD1 (5 bases). Germline CDR1 reads LGHNA; CDR2 reads YSLEER. This CDR3 spans 14 amino acids. V lost 0 bases and J lost 10, with 12 bases in between. CDR3 DNA: TGCGCCAGCAGCCAAGACCAAAGGGGAGGAAAACTGTTTTTT. Amino acids: CASSQDQRGGKLFF.